A selection of T cell receptor beta chains follows, all from one sample in a study of technical replicates of blood from a few donors. Generated by immunoSEQ multiplex PCR, the TCRdb table keeps only in-frame clones and is missing some. The table has about 80,000 clones, approximately 97% seen once; the top ten hold over 0.15%. The sample was T cells isolated from PBMCs. Receptors originate from a human donor in good health. Both conserved end residues are part of each CDR3. D genes are given only for firm matches. The size entry is marked missing in some rows and otherwise reads once, few, many or a size class.

v_gene	abundance	d_gene	j_gene	CDR3nt	CDR3aa
TRBV13	.	.	TRBJ2-1	TGTGCCAGCAGCTTAATGGCGGGTTGGACCTACAATGAGCAGTTCTTC	CASSLMAGWTYNEQFF
TRBV28	.	.	TRBJ2-7	TGTGCCAGCAGCTCGGGATCCGTCTTCTACGAGCAGTACTTC	CASSSGSVFYEQYF
TRBV10-3	.	TRBD2	TRBJ2-1	TGTGCCATCAGCTCCCCGGGAGGCGGCGATGAGCAGTTCTTC	CAISSPGGGDEQFF
TRBV7-3	.	.	TRBJ2-2	TGTGCCAGCAGCTTAGGTTTGTCGAGGAACACCGGGGAGCTGTTTTTT	CASSLGLSRNTGELFF
TRBV4-1	.	TRBD2	TRBJ2-2	TGCGCCAGCAGCCACACGCCTTTAGGACTAGATACGTCCGGGGAGCTGTTTTTT	CASSHTPLGLDTSGELFF
TRBV5-4	.	TRBD2	TRBJ2-2	TGTGCCAGCAGCTGGACTAGCGGGGGCCGGAACACCGGGGAGCTGTTTTTT	CASSWTSGGRNTGELFF
TRBV2	.	TRBD2	TRBJ2-1	TGTGCCAGCAGGCTAAAACTAGCGGGAGTTCAAAATGAGCAGTTCTTC	CASRLKLAGVQNEQFF
TRBV10-1	.	TRBD2	TRBJ2-7	TGCGCCAGCAGTGAGGGACTAGCCGGGTACGAGCAGTACTTC	CASSEGLAGYEQYF
TRBV6-1	few	.	TRBJ2-7	TGTGCCAGCAGTAGGGCGGGCTACGAGCAGTACTTC	CASSRAGYEQYF
TRBV30	once	.	TRBJ2-3	TGTGCCTGGAGGCGACTTCCCCCGCGTACCGGAGATACGCAGTATTTT	CAWRRLPPRTGDTQYF
TRBV27	.	.	TRBJ2-7	TGTGCCAGCAGTTCGAGACAGGTGATGCCCTACGAGCAGTACTTC	CASSSRQVMPYEQYF
TRBV5-4	.	TRBD1	TRBJ2-1	TGTGCCAGCAGCTATGACAGGGGAACCTACAATGAGCAGTTCTTC	CASSYDRGTYNEQFF
TRBV11-2	.	TRBD2	TRBJ2-3	TGTGCCAGCAGCTGGAGAGCGGCGGGGGGGCTCACAGATACGCAGTATTTT	CASSWRAAGGLTDTQYF
TRBV19	.	TRBD1	TRBJ1-2	TGTGCCAGTAGTACGAATCGACACGACAGGGCCTATGGCTACACCTTC	CASSTNRHDRAYGYTF
TRBV7-8	.	TRBD2	TRBJ2-1	TGTGCCAGCAGCCAAAGAAGGTTAGCGGGAGTAGGCTACAATGAGCAGTTCTTC	CASSQRRLAGVGYNEQFF
TRBV13	.	.	TRBJ2-7	TGTGCCAGCAGCCAATCGCAGGTAAACTACGAGCAGTACTTC	CASSQSQVNYEQYF
TRBV29-1	.	.	TRBJ1-2	TGCAGCGTCCCGAGGGCTAACTATGGCTACACCTTC	CSVPRANYGYTF